This is a list of T cell receptor beta chains from one sample in a study of response to subunit inactivated influenza vaccine. TCRdb re-derived calls from the RT-PCR reads in MiXCR, one entry per CDR3 protein. The repertoire has 500,000 to 650,000 distinct CDR3 sequences, less than 8% of them found once; the top ten carry approximately 12%. Source: PBMCs from blood, taken 23 to 25 months after vaccination. These receptors were taken from a man between 50 and 69 years old who received an inactivated influenza vaccine. Both conserved end residues are part of each CDR3. Fields, in order: V gene, clone size, J gene, D gene, CDR3 protein, CDR3 DNA. The D gene is left open where the match is weak. Size is stated for part of the rows, as once, few or many counts, or as a class when the clone is expanded.

TRBV18	many	TRBJ2-7	.	CASSPPRAYEQYF	TGTGCCAGCTCACCACCGAGGGCTTACGAGCAGTACTTC
TRBV6-5	.	TRBJ2-5	.	CASSYRLQRYQETQYF	TGTGCCAGCAGTTACCGGCTACAGCGGTACCAAGAGACCCAGTACTTC
TRBV6-2/TRBV6-3	.	TRBJ2-1	TRBD2	CASSYSRAQRGDDEQFF	TGTGCCAGCAGTTACTCGAGAGCGCAGCGGGGGGACGATGAGCAGTTCTTC
TRBV6-5	.	TRBJ1-4	.	CASGWTFREEKLFF	TGTGCCAGCGGTTGGACCTTCAGGGAGGAAAAACTGTTTTTT
TRBV4-3	.	TRBJ1-4	.	CASSQDRTATNEKLFF	TGCGCCAGCAGCCAAGATCGGACCGCAACTAATGAAAAACTGTTTTTT
TRBV7-3	.	TRBJ2-2	.	CASSPQPTGELFF	TGTGCCAGCAGCCCCCAACCCACCGGGGAGCTGTTTTTT
TRBV9	few	TRBJ2-5	.	CASSYGEGETQYF	TGTGCCAGCAGCTATGGGGAAGGGGAGACCCAGTACTTC
TRBV20-1	.	TRBJ2-1	TRBD2	CSAGAGGSWYNEQFF	TGCAGTGCTGGAGCGGGAGGTAGTTGGTACAATGAGCAGTTCTTC
TRBV29-1	.	TRBJ1-2	.	CSGDIPNYGYTF	TGCAGCGGGGACATCCCAAACTATGGCTACACCTTC
TRBV20-1	few	TRBJ1-2	.	CSARVGWGYTF	TGCAGTGCTAGAGTTGGTTGGGGCTACACCTTC
TRBV3-1	many	TRBJ1-1	.	CASSRSLNTEAFF	TGTGCCAGCAGCCGTTCGCTGAACACTGAAGCTTTCTTT
TRBV5-1	few	TRBJ2-4	.	CASSPPGAGNIQYF	TGCGCCAGCAGCCCCCCGGGGGCGGGAAACATTCAGTACTTC
TRBV19	.	TRBJ2-1	.	CASSTYPNEQFF	TGTGCCAGTAGTACCTACCCCAATGAGCAGTTCTTC
TRBV6-2/TRBV6-3	many	TRBJ1-4	TRBD1	CASSPGQRTTNEKLFF	TGTGCCAGCAGTCCGGGACAGCGAACAACTAATGAAAAACTGTTTTTT
TRBV20-1	.	TRBJ2-3	.	CSARYGGTDTQYF	TGCAGTGCTAGATACGGCGGCACAGATACGCAGTATTTT
TRBV6-2/TRBV6-3	.	TRBJ2-7	.	CASSSSRTLRSYEQYF	TGTGCCAGCAGTTCATCCCGGACGCTCCGGAGCTACGAGCAGTACTTC
TRBV3-1	few	TRBJ2-5	TRBD1	CASSQVPGQGAQYF	TGTGCCAGCAGCCAAGTTCCGGGACAGGGGGCCCAGTACTTC
TRBV19	few	TRBJ1-1	.	CASSYGPQATEAFF	TGTGCCAGTAGTTACGGCCCGCAGGCCACTGAAGCTTTCTTT
TRBV5-1	.	TRBJ2-3	TRBD2	CASSAGDYPSTDTQYF	TGCGCCAGCAGCGCCGGGGACTACCCTAGCACAGATACGCAGTATTTT
TRBV5-1	.	TRBJ1-1	.	CASSLFNSNEAFF	TGCGCCAGCAGCTTGTTCAACAGCAATGAAGCTTTCTTT
TRBV5-1	.	TRBJ2-7	TRBD2	CASSLTWLAGGHEQYF	TGCGCCAGCAGCCTGACCTGGCTAGCGGGAGGGCACGAGCAGTACTTC
TRBV5-6	few	TRBJ1-5	.	CASSLRSVRQPQHF	TGTGCCAGCAGCTTGCGTTCGGTCCGTCAGCCCCAGCATTTT
TRBV20-1	many	TRBJ1-5	.	CSAREDSNQPQHF	TGCAGTGCTAGGGAGGACAGCAATCAGCCCCAGCATTTT
TRBV12-3/TRBV12-4	few	TRBJ1-1	.	CASSSPVQRATEAFF	TGTGCCAGCAGTTCCCCAGTCCAGCGGGCCACTGAAGCTTTCTTT
TRBV28	few	TRBJ1-3	.	CASSLTWASSGNTIYF	TGTGCCAGCAGTTTGACCTGGGCGAGCTCTGGAAACACCATATATTTT
TRBV20-1	few	TRBJ1-2	.	CSARGPDYGYTF	TGCAGTGCTAGGGGCCCGGACTATGGCTACACCTTC
TRBV9	many	TRBJ2-3	TRBD1	CASSVGQGRSLDTQYF	TGTGCCAGCAGCGTAGGACAGGGGCGGAGTTTAGATACGCAGTATTTT
TRBV7-2	.	TRBJ2-3	.	CASSLERIDTQYF	TGTGCCAGCAGCTTAGAGCGTATAGATACGCAGTATTTT
TRBV12-3/TRBV12-4	many	TRBJ1-6	TRBD1	CASSLIAGTGRVSPLHF	TGTGCCAGCAGTTTAATAGCCGGGACAGGGAGAGTTTCACCCCTCCACTTT
TRBV7-9	few	TRBJ2-4	.	CASSLAGGWNIQYF	TGTGCCAGCAGCTTAGCCGGGGGCTGGAACATTCAGTACTTC
TRBV4-1	.	TRBJ2-3	.	CASSQLGTSTDTQYF	TGCGCCAGCAGCCAACTGGGGACCAGCACAGATACGCAGTATTTT
TRBV28	.	TRBJ2-1	.	CASRYTSDRFQDNEQFF	TGTGCCAGCAGATATACTAGCGACAGGTTTCAGGACAATGAGCAGTTCTTC
TRBV14	few	TRBJ1-1	.	CASSHGGRAFF	TGTGCCAGCAGCCATGGGGGCAGAGCTTTCTTT
TRBV5-1	few	TRBJ2-4	TRBD1	CASSPGPGTGNIQYF	TGCGCCAGCAGCCCAGGTCCCGGGACAGGGAACATTCAGTACTTC
TRBV15	few	TRBJ2-3	.	CATSRVRGTAGGPDTQYF	TGTGCCACCAGCAGAGTGCGGGGGACAGCCGGGGGTCCAGATACGCAGTATTTT
TRBV4-3	many	TRBJ2-2	.	CASSQANAGELFF	TGCGCCAGCAGCCAGGCAAATGCCGGGGAGCTGTTTTTT
TRBV6-5	many	TRBJ1-3	.	CASSYGFGADSGNTIYF	TGTGCCAGCAGTTACGGGTTCGGGGCAGACTCTGGAAACACCATATATTTT
TRBV27	few	TRBJ2-1	.	CASSSPLNEQFF	TGTGCCAGCAGTTCCCCCTTAAATGAGCAGTTCTTC
TRBV7-3	.	TRBJ2-1	TRBD2	CASSLTLSSGRVFNEQFF	TGTGCCAGCAGCTTAACGTTGTCTAGCGGGAGGGTATTCAATGAGCAGTTCTTC
TRBV20-1	many	TRBJ1-1	.	CSAPGDLNTEAFF	TGCAGTGCACCAGGAGATTTGAACACTGAAGCTTTCTTT
TRBV14	few	TRBJ1-2	.	CASSQEIGIYGYTF	TGTGCCAGCAGCCAAGAAATCGGCATTTATGGCTACACCTTC
TRBV18	few	TRBJ1-4	.	CASSPRRGGEKLFF	TGTGCCAGCTCACCACGGCGGGGTGGCGAAAAACTGTTTTTT
TRBV29-1	.	TRBJ1-1	.	CSVAGSGAGRTEAFF	TGCAGCGTTGCAGGGTCGGGGGCCGGGCGCACTGAAGCTTTCTTT
TRBV6-1	.	TRBJ2-1	TRBD2	CASSRLAGPYNEQFF	TGTGCCAGCAGTAGACTAGCGGGACCATACAATGAGCAGTTCTTC
TRBV14	many	TRBJ1-2	.	CASSQFDGYTF	TGTGCCAGCAGCCAATTTGATGGCTACACCTTC
TRBV20-1	few	TRBJ2-3	.	CSARGWWGEHAGTDTQYF	TGCAGTGCTAGAGGATGGTGGGGAGAACACGCCGGCACAGATACGCAGTATTTT
TRBV5-1	many	TRBJ1-2	.	CASSLEAPFYGYTF	TGCGCCAGCAGCTTGGAGGCTCCTTTTTATGGCTACACCTTC
TRBV20-1	many	TRBJ2-5	.	CSARDSERVEETQYF	TGCAGTGCTAGAGACTCGGAGCGGGTCGAAGAGACTCAGTACTTC
TRBV28	.	TRBJ2-7	TRBD1	CASSPNRDRGNEQYF	TGTGCCAGCAGCCCCAACCGGGACAGGGGGAACGAGCAGTACTTC
TRBV20-1	few	TRBJ1-4	.	CSALKTGGGNEKLFF	TGCAGTGCTTTAAAAACCGGGGGCGGGAATGAAAAACTGTTTTTT
TRBV7-2	once	TRBJ2-7	.	CASSSAGAYEQYF	TGTGCCAGCAGCTCCGCGGGTGCCTACGAGCAGTACTTC
TRBV9	few	TRBJ2-1	.	CASSVAGSGQYNEQFF	TGTGCCAGCAGCGTAGCAGGGAGCGGCCAATACAATGAGCAGTTCTTC
TRBV12-3/TRBV12-4	.	TRBJ2-5	.	CASSPTVEETQYF	TGTGCCAGCAGCCCGACAGTAGAAGAGACCCAGTACTTC
TRBV7-2	few	TRBJ2-1	.	CASSFPGVGFGNEQFF	TGTGCCAGCAGCTTCCCGGGAGTGGGTTTCGGAAATGAGCAGTTCTTC
TRBV6-6	.	TRBJ1-5	.	CASTDRGPQHF	TGTGCCAGCACAGACCGGGGGCCCCAGCATTTT